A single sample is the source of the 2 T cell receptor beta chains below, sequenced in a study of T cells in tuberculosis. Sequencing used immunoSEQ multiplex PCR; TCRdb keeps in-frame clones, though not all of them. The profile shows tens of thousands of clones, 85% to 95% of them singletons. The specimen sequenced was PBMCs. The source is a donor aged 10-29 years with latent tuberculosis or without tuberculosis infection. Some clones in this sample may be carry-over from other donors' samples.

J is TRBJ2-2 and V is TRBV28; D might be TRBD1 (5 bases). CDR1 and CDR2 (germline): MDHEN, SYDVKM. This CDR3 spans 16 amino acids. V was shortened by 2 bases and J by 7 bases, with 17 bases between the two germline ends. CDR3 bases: TGTGCCAGCAGTTTACGGATAAAGGGGTGGAGCGGGGAGCTGTTTTTT. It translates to CASSLRIKGWSGELFF.

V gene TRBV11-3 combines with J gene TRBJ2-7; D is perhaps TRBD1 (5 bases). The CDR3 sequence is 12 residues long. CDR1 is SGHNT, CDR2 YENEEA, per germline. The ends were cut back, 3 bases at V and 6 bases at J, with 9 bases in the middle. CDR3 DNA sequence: TGTGCCAGCAGCTTTGACAGTGCCGAGCAGTACTTC. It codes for CASSFDSAEQYF.